What follows are 10 T cell receptor beta chains derived from one specimen sequenced in a study of cytotoxic CD8 clonotypes in ibrutinib-treated CLL. Only in-frame clones appear in the TCRdb table, and some are missing; sequencing was by immunoSEQ multiplex PCR. The table lists approximately 190,000 clones, 75% to 80% of them singletons. This material consisted of PBMCs, taken after 12 months of ibrutinib treatment. The origin of the receptors is a human donor with chronic lymphocytic leukemia.

This chain connects TRBV4-1 to TRBJ2-7; 9 positions match TRBD2. V gave up 4 bases and J gave up 6 bases; unmatched junction bases: 10. Germline V gene lookup returns CDR1 MGHRA and CDR2 YSYEKL. CDR3 length: 15 amino acids. DNA for the CDR3: TGCGCCAGCAGCCTATATAGCGGGGGTTTGATCGAGCAGTACTTC. Encoded protein: CASSLYSGGLIEQYF.

The chain links TRBV9 to TRBJ2-7; tentatively, D is TRBD2 (6 bases). V lost 4 bases, J lost 0 bases, and 17 bases lay in between. From germline, CDR1 is SGDLS and CDR2 YYNGEE. The CDR3 is made up of 16 amino acids. The DNA for the CDR3 is TGTGCCAGCAGCACAAGTAGGAGGGACCACTCCTACGAGCAGTACTTC. Its translation is CASSTSRRDHSYEQYF.

The genes are TRBV4-2 and TRBJ1-4; unclear D gene. CDR1 and CDR2 from the germline V gene are LGHNA and YNFKEQ. Trimming cost V 4 bases and J 5 bases, with 17 bases left between them. CDR3 length equals 16 residues. The CDR3 sequence is CASSLRTGSVNEKLFF. The CDR3 DNA sequence: TGTGCCAGCAGCCTCCGGACGGGGAGCGTAAATGAAAAACTGTTTTTT.

CDR3 nucleotide sequence: TGTGCCAGCAGTACCAGGGACAGGGAATTTTTCTATGGCTACACCTTC. This translates into CASSTRDREFFYGYTF. The V call is TRBV25-1, the J call TRBJ1-2; 9 nucleotides agree with TRBD1. Trimming at V came to 5 bases and at J to 4 bases, leaving 11 bases not matched to a gene. The V gene's germline CDR1 is MGHDK and CDR2 SYGVNS. This CDR3 has 16 residues.

The rearrangement uses TRBV6-1 and TRBJ1-1, with a weak D call TRBD1 (6 bases). The V end was cut by 10 bases, the J end by 2 bases, with 20 bases between. Germline assignment: CDR1 MNHNS and CDR2 SASEGT. CDR3 size: 15 residues. The CDR3, as DNA: TGTGCCACAGGACAGTGGGGAAGGTTTAACACTGAAGCTTTCTTT. Its translation is CATGQWGRFNTEAFF.

The CDR3 DNA follows: TGTGCCAGCAGTTTACGGACAGGCGTTTACAATGAGCAGTTCTTC. It translates to CASSLRTGVYNEQFF. The J gene is TRBJ2-1, the V gene TRBV27; 7 positions agree with TRBD1. CDR1 and CDR2 from the germline V gene are MNHEY and SMNVEV (reference sequence). The CDR3 covers 15 residues. J was trimmed by 4 bases and V by 2 bases; bases with no gene match: 5.

The genes are TRBV19 and TRBJ1-3; no clear D. The germline CDR1 and CDR2 sequences are LNHDA and SQIVND (reference sequence). Trimming pared 6 bases from V and 0 bases from J, leaving 9 bases between. CDR3 length: 14 amino acids. CDR3: CASRVHRSGNTIYF. CDR3 nucleotide sequence: TGTGCCAGTAGAGTACACCGCTCTGGAAACACCATATATTTT.

V usage is TRBV28 and J usage is TRBJ2-3; 7 bases are shared with TRBD1. J lost 0 bases, V lost 3 bases, and 6 bases had no gene match. CDR1 MDHEN and CDR2 SYDVKM come from the germline V gene. CDR3 length: 16 amino acids. The CDR3 region is CASSFSWDRSTDTQYF. In DNA, the CDR3 is TGTGCCAGCAGTTTCAGTTGGGACAGAAGCACAGATACGCAGTATTTT.

This chain joins TRBV27 and TRBJ2-2; perhaps TRBD1 as D (6 bases). Germline V CDR1 and CDR2: MNHEY, SMNVEV (reference sequence). Trimming took 3 bases from V and 1 from J, leaving 12 bases between them. The CDR3 covers 16 residues. The CDR3 DNA reads TGTGCCAGCAGTTTGATCGGGACAATGAACACCGGGGAGCTGTTTTTT. This codes for CASSLIGTMNTGELFF.

The rearrangement links TRBV5-1 to TRBJ2-7; 12 bases map to TRBD2. Germline assignment: CDR1 SGHRS and CDR2 YFSETQ. The CDR3 length is 17 residues. V gave up 3 bases and J gave up 3 bases; unmatched junction bases: 10. The CDR3 region is CASSSRLAGENHYEQYF. DNA for the CDR3: TGCGCCAGCAGCTCCAGACTAGCGGGAGAGAACCACTACGAGCAGTACTTC.